These 30 T cell receptor beta chains originate from one sample sequenced in a study of blood T cells in healthy people across ages. Using a J-beta primer mix together with a sample-barcoded 5' primer, a second PCR was run for roughly 6 to 12 cycles. TCRdb redid the calling of the 5' RACE reads with MiXCR, one entry per CDR3 protein. In the table there are approximately 820,000 distinct CDR3 sequences, roughly 44% of which are singletons. The specimen sequenced was blood. The origin of the receptors is a man aged 55 to 70 in good health.

A remark on this clonotype: This sequence may be a read error, since a much larger clone differs from it by one base. The V gene is TRBV20-1, the J gene TRBJ2-5, with D uncertain. Germline lookup yields CDR1 DFQATT and CDR2 SNEGSKA (reference sequence). CDR3 length: 14 amino acids. Deletions cut 6 bases from V and 3 bases from J, with 17 bases between. The CDR3 region has the DNA TGCAGTGCAAAGCGTATATACATTGAAGAGACCCAGTACTTC. As protein: CSAKRIYIEETQYF.

This clonotype was picked up a small number of times. The chain joins TRBV29-1 to TRBJ1-2; D remains ambiguous. The CDR3 has 11 residues. Germline V gives CDR1 SQVTM, CDR2 ANQGSEA. Trimming removed 1 base at V and 6 bases at J, with 6 bases between. CDR3 bases: TGCAGCGTTGAAGGGCAGAATGGCTACACCTTC. This codes for CSVEGQNGYTF.

The chain is built from TRBV3-1 and TRBJ2-1; D call uncertain. The CDR3 is 13 amino acids. V was cut by 4 bases and J by 8 bases, with 12 bases left in between. Germline V CDR1 and CDR2: LGHDT, YNNKEL (reference sequence). CDR3 protein: CASSRLRTHEQFF. CDR3 bases: TGTGCCAGCAGCCGTCTCAGGACGCATGAGCAGTTCTTC.

The V gene is TRBV25-1, the J gene TRBJ2-2; a possible D gene is TRBD2 (5 bases). Germline V gives CDR1 MGHDK, CDR2 SYGVNS. Trimming took off 1 base at V and 6 bases at J, with 15 bases between the two ends. The CDR3 has 16 amino acids. CDR3 sequence reads: CASSESESRVAGELFF. CDR3 sequence (DNA): TGTGCCAGCAGTGAATCGGAATCGAGGGTCGCCGGGGAGCTGTTTTTT.

The chain combines TRBV7-2 with TRBJ1-5, with unresolved D. With 1 base removed from V and 1 base from J, the gap between germline ends came to 8 bases. This CDR3 comprises 15 residues. CDR1 and CDR2 from the germline V gene are SGHTA and FQGNSA. The CDR3 here is CASSLVTVSNQPQHF. Here the CDR3 DNA reads TGTGCCAGCAGCTTAGTTACTGTAAGCAATCAGCCCCAGCATTTT.

This chain uses TRBV7-9 with TRBJ1-2, with D possibly matching TRBD1 (5 bases). Germline loops: CDR1 SEHNR, CDR2 FQNEAQ (reference sequence). The CDR3 runs 14 residues. Trimming shortened V by 2 bases and J by 2 bases, and 9 bases separated the two germline ends. As DNA, the CDR3 is TGTGCCAGCAGCTTAAAAGAGGGGAACTATGGCTACACCTTC. Translating gives CASSLKEGNYGYTF.

The V gene is TRBV18, the J gene TRBJ1-5; 12 nucleotides line up with TRBD1. This CDR3 contains 15 residues. The germline V gene has CDR1 KGHSH and CDR2 LQKENI. V shed 3 bases, J shed 6 bases, and the junction held 3 bases outside the gene matches. CDR3 DNA sequence: TGTGCCAGCTCACCTGGGACAGGGGGCGTTCAGCCCCAGCATTTT. Translated: CASSPGTGGVQPQHF.

The genes are TRBV25-1 and TRBJ2-3; D is undetermined. From germline, CDR1 is MGHDK and CDR2 SYGVNS. Trimming pared 3 bases from V and 5 bases from J, leaving 12 bases between. This CDR3 is 14 amino acids long. CDR3 coding DNA: TGTGCCAGCAGTGATCCCGACAAGGGAGATACGCAGTATTTT. This encodes CASSDPDKGDTQYF.

Only a few counts were recorded for this clonotype. The CDR3 sequence is CATSETGGSAEAFF. The CDR3 nucleotides read TGTGCCACCAGTGAAACAGGGGGCAGTGCTGAAGCTTTCTTT. The V and J genes are TRBV24-1 and TRBJ1-1; the match to TRBD1 covers 9 bases. J lost 6 bases, V lost 4 bases, and 5 bases had no gene match. Germline V CDR1 and CDR2: KGHDR, SFDVKD. CDR3 length: 14 residues.

The chain links TRBV5-1 to TRBJ2-7; weak D call: TRBD1 (6 bases). Trimming took 0 bases from V and 3 from J, leaving 10 bases between them. The CDR3 is 14 amino acids. The V gene's germline CDR1 is SGHRS and CDR2 YFSETQ. CDR3 nucleotide sequence: TGCGCCAGCAGCTTGGTGCCAGGGGACTACGAGCAGTACTTC. Protein sequence: CASSLVPGDYEQYF.

The chain uses TRBV7-2 and TRBJ2-7; 9 bases fit TRBD1. The CDR3 runs 15 residues. Looked up from germline, CDR1 is SGHTA and CDR2 is FQGNSA. Trimming took 2 bases from V and 2 from J; bases not matched to a gene: 4. In DNA, the CDR3 is TGTACCAGCAGCTTAAGGGACAGGGTTCCCTACGAGCAGTACTTC. Its translation: CTSSLRDRVPYEQYF.

The V gene is TRBV7-9, the J gene TRBJ1-1; a possible D gene is TRBD1 (5 bases). The CDR3 loop spans 14 amino acids. Trimming cost V 0 bases and J 7 bases, with 12 bases left between them. Germline CDR1 is SEHNR and CDR2 is FQNEAQ (reference sequence). The CDR3 loop reads CASSLAEGSGEAFF. The CDR3 DNA sequence: TGTGCCAGCAGCTTAGCGGAGGGGTCGGGTGAAGCTTTCTTT.

This chain uses TRBV4-1 with TRBJ2-2, with TRBD1 matching 11 bases. In germline, CDR1 is MGHRA, CDR2 YSYEKL. The J segment lost 7 bases and the V segment lost 0 bases, leaving 13 bases of the junction unmatched. This CDR3 is 19 amino acids long. The CDR3, as DNA: TGCGCCAGCAGCCAAGATGGAGTGGACAGGGGGCGCCTTGGCGGGGAGCTGTTTTTT. It specifies CASSQDGVDRGRLGGELFF.

The V call is TRBV20-1, the J call TRBJ2-1, with D hard to call. There are 12 residues in the CDR3. With 5 bases removed from V and 4 bases from J, the gap between germline ends came to 9 bases. Looked up from germline, CDR1 is DFQATT and CDR2 is SNEGSKA (reference sequence). This CDR3 is CSAGRTYNEQFF. The CDR3 DNA sequence: TGCAGTGCTGGACGGACGTACAATGAGCAGTTCTTC.

A word on this clonotype: A much larger clone sits a single nucleotide away, making a read error possible. This chain joins TRBV20-1 and TRBJ2-1, with 7 bases fitting TRBD2. Trimming cost V 4 bases and J 4 bases; bases outside gene matches: 4. The V gene's germline CDR1 is DFQATT and CDR2 SNEGSKA (reference sequence). The CDR3 spans 13 residues. The CDR3 DNA reads TGCAGTGCTATGAGCGGGGTTTACAATGAGCAGTTCTTC. Its translation: CSAMSGVYNEQFF.

This clonotype was seen repeatedly, ten times or more. The rearrangement uses TRBV29-1 and TRBJ2-7; 11 bases agree with TRBD1. The CDR3 contains 15 residues. J gave up 5 bases and V 7 bases, and 13 bases lay outside the gene matches. Germline CDR1 SQVTM, CDR2 ANQGSEA. The CDR3 DNA sequence: TGCAGCGCTTGGGGCCGGGACAGGGGGTTCGACGAGCAGTACTTC. Translating it yields CSAWGRDRGFDEQYF.

Only a few counts were recorded for this clonotype. The V call is TRBV20-1, the J call TRBJ2-5; 10 bases align to TRBD2. V trimming: 6 bases; J trimming: 4 bases; junction bases outside the gene matches: 8. Germline values: CDR1 DFQATT, CDR2 SNEGSKA (reference sequence). This CDR3 region has 14 residues. The DNA for the CDR3 is TGCAGTGCCTACCCCAGCGGGGGGGCAGAGACCCAGTACTTC. This translates into CSAYPSGGAETQYF.

This clonotype was detected only a few times. V gene TRBV7-9 combines with J gene TRBJ2-3; D may match TRBD1 or TRBD2 (5 bases each). Trimming removed 0 bases at V and 3 bases at J, with 16 bases between. The CDR3 runs 17 residues. Germline lookup yields CDR1 SEHNR and CDR2 FQNEAQ (reference sequence). The DNA of the CDR3 is TGTGCCAGCAGCTTAGCGTCAGGTGGCAGGGAGACAGATACGCAGTATTTT. It yields the protein CASSLASGGRETDTQYF.

The CDR3 here is CASSPCLGATNTDTQYF. The DNA of the CDR3 is TGTGCCAGCAGCCCATGCCTGGGGGCTACTAACACAGATACGCAGTATTTT. The rearrangement links TRBV3-1 to TRBJ2-3; tentative D call: TRBD1 (6 bases). Germline V gene data show CDR1 as LGHDT and CDR2 as YNNKEL (reference sequence). The CDR3 totals 17 residues. V lost 4 bases, J lost 2 bases, and 19 bases lay in between.

This chain connects TRBV20-1 to TRBJ2-1, with 8 bases that match TRBD2. The closer fit of TRBJ2-7 to the DNA end suggests the J call may be wrong. Germline CDR1 is DFQATT and CDR2 is SNEGSKA (reference sequence). This CDR3 spans 13 amino acids. CDR3 region: CSARGGLGYEQYF. CDR3 DNA: TGCAGTGCTAGAGGGGGACTAGGGTACGAGCAGTACTTC.

The V gene is TRBV7-2, the J gene TRBJ2-1; D is undetermined. There are 12 residues in the CDR3. CDR1 SGHTA and CDR2 FQGNSA come from the germline V gene. V was clipped by 5 bases and J by 5 bases, with 7 bases between them. CDR3 nucleotides: TGTGCCAGCAGCCGGGTTGACAATGAGCAGTTCTTC. This encodes CASSRVDNEQFF.

This clonotype was detected once. This sequence is one base from a far larger clone and is likely a read error. The rearrangement uses TRBV28 and TRBJ2-3, with D hard to call. Germline CDR1 MDHEN, CDR2 SYDVKM. Trimming took 6 bases from V and 0 from J, leaving 7 bases between them. This CDR3 comprises 13 residues. The CDR3 sequence: CASRLGSTDTQYF. In nucleotides, the CDR3 is TGTGCCAGCAGGTTAGGTAGCACAGATACGCAGTATTTT.

The chain carries TRBV5-5 and TRBJ1-6, with 9 bases identical to TRBD1. Germline CDR1 SGHKS, CDR2 YYEKEE (reference sequence). Trimming took 3 bases from V and 9 from J; bases not matched to a gene: 7. The CDR3 consists of 15 residues. CDR3 DNA: TGTGCCAGCAGCTGGGGACAGGGATCTGGTTCACCCCTCCACTTT. This sequence encodes CASSWGQGSGSPLHF.

This clonotype appeared a single time. The rearrangement links TRBV25-1 to TRBJ2-3; D possibly matches TRBD1 or TRBD2 (5 bases each). The CDR3 consists of 17 residues. Germline V gene data show CDR1 as MGHDK and CDR2 as SYGVNS. V was trimmed by 1 base and J by 0 bases, leaving 14 bases between them. The CDR3 sequence is CASSEFGARASTDTQYF. DNA of the CDR3: TGTGCCAGCAGTGAATTCGGGGCACGGGCGAGCACAGATACGCAGTATTTT.

This clonotype showed up just once. This chain connects TRBV6-2 or TRBV6-3 to TRBJ1-5; the D is unclear. CDR1 MNHEY and CDR2 SVGEGT come from the germline V gene. V lost 4 bases and J lost 5, with 18 bases in between. CDR3 length: 16 amino acids. For the CDR3, the DNA is TGTGCCAGCAGTTCCATTATGAGGGCCTTCGATCAGCCCCAGCATTTT. Amino acid sequence: CASSSIMRAFDQPQHF.

CDR3 sequence reads: CASRRGGDSYYGYTF. CDR3 DNA sequence: TGTGCCAGCAGGCGAGGGGGGGACAGTTACTATGGCTACACCTTC. This chain joins TRBV5-8 and TRBJ1-2; the match to TRBD1 covers 7 bases. Trimming took 5 bases from V and 3 from J; bases not matched to a gene: 10. This CDR3 is 15 amino acids long. Per the germline V gene, CDR1 is SGHTS and CDR2 is YDEGEE.

The chain recombines TRBV6-2 or TRBV6-3 with TRBJ2-5; D call uncertain. The CDR3 has 12 residues. Germline lookup yields CDR1 MNHEY and CDR2 SVGEGT. V was shortened by 2 bases and J by 9 bases, with 10 bases between the two germline ends. CDR3 DNA: TGTGCCAGCAGTTACCCCCCGGCAGCCCAGTACTTC. Translation gives CASSYPPAAQYF.

This clonotype was counted between two and nine times. V usage is TRBV5-1 and J usage is TRBJ2-5, with D perhaps matching TRBD1 (6 bases). Germline CDR1 is SGHRS and CDR2 is YFSETQ. V was clipped by 3 bases and J by 4 bases, with 10 bases between them. This CDR3 is 13 amino acids long. CDR3 sequence reads: CASSSTGSETQYF. The CDR3 DNA reads TGCGCCAGCAGCTCGACAGGATCAGAGACCCAGTACTTC.

This clonotype came up a few times. V is TRBV7-2 and J is TRBJ2-7; TRBD2 agrees at 13 bases. The trim removed 4 bases at V and 12 bases at J, leaving 6 bases unmatched. This CDR3 contains 13 residues. The germline V gene has CDR1 SGHTA and CDR2 FQGNSA. CDR3: CASSSGTSGEGYF. Here the CDR3 DNA reads TGTGCCAGCAGCTCCGGGACTAGCGGGGAGGGGTACTTC.

The CDR3 DNA reads as TGTGCCAGCAGTTACTCGAGGGGTAGGGGGGCGAGCACTGAAGCTTTCTTT. Its protein product is CASSYSRGRGASTEAFF. The J gene is TRBJ1-1, the V gene TRBV6-6, with TRBD1 as a possible D gene (6 bases). V lost 0 bases, J lost 4 bases, and 18 bases lay in between. Germline CDR1 and CDR2: MNHNY and SVGAGI (reference sequence). The CDR3 runs 17 residues.